These 15 T cell receptor beta chains were all obtained from the same sample, sequenced in a study of a mutant IDH1 vaccine in newly diagnosed glioma. Generated by immunoSEQ multiplex PCR, the TCRdb table keeps only in-frame clones and is missing some. The sample lists 31,000 or so clones, roughly 80% occurring once. The time point denotes: week 11, during vaccination. Topical imiquimod was applied with each vaccine dose, which held 300 ug of mutant IDH1 20-mer peptide. What these receptors recognize is not known. The sequenced sample was PBMCs, obtained from a glioma patient whose treatment included an IDH1 peptide vaccine. The receptors shown here come from a man aged 25 to 40 with glioma.

The V call is TRBV2, the J call TRBJ2-7; 10 nucleotides agree with TRBD1. This CDR3 region has 14 residues. Germline lookup yields CDR1 SNHLY and CDR2 FYNNEI. Trimming at V came to 6 bases and at J to 2 bases, leaving 4 bases not matched to a gene. The CDR3 region is CASSAGTGAYEQYF. For the CDR3, the DNA is TGTGCCAGCAGCGCCGGGACAGGGGCCTACGAGCAGTACTTC.

The V and J genes are TRBV7-8 and TRBJ1-3, with D unclear. Trimming cost V 0 bases and J 0 bases, with 6 bases left between them. The CDR3 spans 15 residues. Germline CDR1 SGHVS, CDR2 FQNEAQ. DNA for the CDR3: TGTGCCAGCAGCTTAGCCAGGAGCTCTGGAAACACCATATATTTT. Translating gives CASSLARSSGNTIYF.

This chain joins TRBV5-1 and TRBJ2-3; a weak D match, TRBD1 (5 bases). The germline V gene encodes CDR1 SGHRS and CDR2 YFSETQ. The V and J ends lost 0 bases and 1 base respectively, with 6 bases between them. This CDR3 has 14 amino acids. As DNA, the CDR3 is TGCGCCAGCAGCTTGGGCAGGGGCACAGATACGCAGTATTTT. Translating gives CASSLGRGTDTQYF.

The V and J genes are TRBV7-2 and TRBJ2-5; tentative D call: TRBD1 (5 bases). Trimming stripped 1 base from V and 4 bases from J, with 13 bases between. Per germline, CDR1 SGHTA and CDR2 FQGNSA. CDR3 length: 15 residues. This CDR3 is CASSLEGEGRETQYF. As DNA, the CDR3 is TGTGCCAGCAGCTTAGAAGGGGAAGGGCGAGAGACCCAGTACTTC.

This clone was recorded once. The rearrangement joins TRBV5-6 to TRBJ2-5; 7 bases map to TRBD1. V shed 2 bases, J shed 0 bases, and the junction held 7 bases outside the gene matches. This CDR3 has 16 residues. Germline V gene lookup returns CDR1 SGHDT and CDR2 YYEEEE. The CDR3 coding sequence is TGTGCCAGCAGCTTATCCGGGACAGCGTACCAAGAGACCCAGTACTTC. It is translated as CASSLSGTAYQETQYF.

This clone was picked up a small number of times. The V call is TRBV4-1, the J call TRBJ1-6, with D possibly being TRBD1 (6 bases). The CDR3 consists of 17 residues. Germline V gene lookup returns CDR1 MGHRA and CDR2 YSYEKL. With 0 bases removed from V and 7 bases from J, the gap between germline ends came to 16 bases. CDR3 DNA: TGCGCCAGCAGCCAAGAGGAGGGGGTTGGGGTCAATTCACCCCTCCACTTT. Amino acid sequence: CASSQEEGVGVNSPLHF.

The chain recombines TRBV7-2 with TRBJ2-7; tentatively, D is TRBD2 (6 bases). Germline loops: CDR1 SGHTA, CDR2 FQGNSA. The CDR3 has 14 amino acids. The V gene lost 1 base and the J gene lost 3 bases, with 10 bases spanning the gap. The CDR3: CASSLVSGHYEQYF. The CDR3 DNA reads TGTGCCAGCAGCTTAGTGAGCGGGCACTACGAGCAGTACTTC. The full variable domain, completed using reference TRBV7-2 and TRBJ2-7, is GAGVSQSPSNKVTEKGKDVELRCDPISGHTALYWYRQSLGQGLEFLIYFQGNSAPDKSGLPSDRFSAERTGGSVSTLTIQRTQQEDSAVYLCASSLVSGHYEQYFGPGTRLTVT.

V and J are TRBV14 and TRBJ2-1; no clear D. The CDR3 has 15 amino acids. Germline assignment: CDR1 SGHDN and CDR2 FVKESK. Trimming left V 2 bases short and J 9 bases short, with 17 bases between. The CDR3 here is CASSQMVTVWGEQFF. CDR3 DNA: TGTGCCAGCAGCCAAATGGTGACTGTTTGGGGTGAGCAGTTCTTC.

This clone was seen only once. The chain combines TRBV30 with TRBJ1-6; 8 nucleotides align to TRBD1. This CDR3 has 13 amino acids. J gave up 8 bases and V 8 bases, and 8 bases lay outside the gene matches. Germline lookup yields CDR1 GTSNPN and CDR2 SVGIG (reference sequence). This chain's CDR3 is CAGTGQWHSPLHF. DNA for the CDR3: TGTGCCGGGACAGGTCAGTGGCATTCACCCCTCCACTTT.

This sequence joins TRBV4-1 and TRBJ1-2; D unclear. Germline CDR1 MGHRA, CDR2 YSYEKL. This CDR3 is built from 12 residues. V lost 4 bases, J lost 5 bases, and 8 bases lay in between. Here the CDR3 DNA reads TGCGCCAGCAGCCTGGGCACGTATGGCTACACCTTC. It is translated as CASSLGTYGYTF.

The rearrangement links TRBV10-3 to TRBJ2-6; 7 bases align to TRBD1. V lost 5 bases and J lost 1; bases outside the gene matches: 14. Per the germline V gene, CDR1 is ENHRY and CDR2 is SYGVKD. This CDR3 has 19 residues. CDR3 DNA sequence: TGTGCCATCAGTCCGAATTTAGGACAGGAAGAGTCTGGGGCCAACGTCCTGACTTTC. Translation gives CAISPNLGQEESGANVLTF.

The rearrangement joins TRBV23-1 to TRBJ2-4; TRBD1 matches at 9 bases. TRBV23-1 has ORF status, its function being uncertain. The CDR3 runs to 15 residues. V shed 3 bases and J 7 bases; nucleotides not matched to a gene: 7. As DNA, the CDR3 is TGCGCCAGCAGTCATCGGAGGACAGGGGAGAACATTCAGTACTTC. Translated: CASSHRRTGENIQYF.

V usage is TRBV19 and J usage is TRBJ1-2; no firm D call. Trimming pared 5 bases from V and 3 bases from J, leaving 4 bases between. CDR1 and CDR2 (germline): LNHDA, SQIVND (reference sequence). This CDR3 is 11 amino acids long. The CDR3 sequence is CASSRDYGYTF. In DNA, the CDR3 is TGTGCCAGTAGTCGGGACTATGGCTACACCTTC.

A single count supports this clone. This rearrangement joins TRBV6-5 to TRBJ2-7; TRBD2 aligns across 7 bases. The CDR3 has 14 residues. The ends lost 4 bases at V and 2 bases at J; junction bases unmatched: 5. The germline V gene encodes CDR1 MNHEY and CDR2 SVGAGI. CDR3 region: CASSSLADAYEQYF. In DNA form, the CDR3 reads TGTGCCAGCAGTTCGCTAGCGGATGCCTACGAGCAGTACTTC.

This chain joins TRBV30 and TRBJ1-4; D ambiguous. Deletions cut 2 bases from V and 0 bases from J, with 10 bases between. There are 15 residues in the CDR3. Germline V gene data show CDR1 as GTSNPN and CDR2 as SVGIG (reference sequence). In DNA form, the CDR3 reads TGTGCCTGGAGTTTAGCGGGTCCAACTAATGAAAAACTGTTTTTT. Residues: CAWSLAGPTNEKLFF.